These 32 T cell receptor beta chains were all obtained from the same sample, sequenced in a study of monozygotic twins with inflammatory bowel disease. After re-calling the 5' RACE reads, TCRdb lists one entry per CDR3 protein, DNA absent. The sample has some 400,000 distinct CDR3 sequences. The sample was blood. These TCRs come from a human donor with ulcerative colitis or Crohn's disease, or a healthy co-twin of an affected twin (not recorded which).

The gene calls are TRBV6-1 and TRBJ1-3; TCRdb calls TRBD1, which cannot be checked without DNA. The CDR3 consists of 16 residues. The germline V gene encodes CDR1 MNHNS and CDR2 SASEGT. CDR3 sequence: CASSEDGRSSGNTIYF.

J is TRBJ2-7 and V is TRBV3-1; there is no DNA to check the TCRdb D call of TRBD1. The length of the CDR3 is 14 residues. Germline V gene data show CDR1 as LGHDT and CDR2 as YNNKEL (reference sequence). This CDR3 is CASSPGRESDEQYF.

The CDR3 protein is CASSRSSSSYNEQFF. The rearrangement links TRBV19 to TRBJ2-1. This CDR3 has 15 amino acids. CDR1 and CDR2 from the germline V gene are LNHDA and SQIVND (reference sequence). The full variable domain, its missing parts supplied by reference TRBV19 and TRBJ2-1, is DGGITQSPKYLFRKEGQNVTLSCEQNLNHDAMYWYRQDPGQGLRLIYYSQIVNDFQKGDIAEGYSVSREKKESFPLTVTSAQKNPTAFYLCASSRSSSSYNEQFFGPGTRLTVL.

Here the CDR3 reads CASSSRLGDTEAFF. This chain joins TRBV2 and TRBJ1-1; the TCRdb call, TRBD1, lacks DNA for checking. CDR1 SNHLY and CDR2 FYNNEI come from the germline V gene. This CDR3 has 14 residues.

The rearrangement uses TRBV6-6 and TRBJ2-7; TCRdb returns TRBD2, unconfirmable since there is no DNA. The CDR3 sequence is 14 residues long. Looked up from germline, CDR1 is MNHNY and CDR2 is SVGAGI (reference sequence). This CDR3 is CASRLAGGQSEQYF.

The chain carries TRBV27 and TRBJ1-1. Germline CDR1 MNHEY, CDR2 SMNVEV (reference sequence). There are 16 residues in the CDR3. The CDR3: CASSQTQGGGRTEAFF.

The J gene is TRBJ1-3, the V gene TRBV7-2; the D gene TCRdb calls, TRBD1, cannot be checked with no DNA. Germline values: CDR1 SGHTA, CDR2 FQGNSA. The length of the CDR3 is 17 residues. CDR3 in amino acids: CASSLAWGGFSGNTIYF.

V and J are TRBV27 and TRBJ1-2. The CDR3 loop spans 14 amino acids. The germline V gene encodes CDR1 MNHEY and CDR2 SMNVEV (reference sequence). Here the CDR3 reads CASSLNGLSYGYTF.

Here the CDR3 reads CASSPQRDRDYGYTF. The chain has TRBV18 and TRBJ1-2; TCRdb calls TRBD1, which cannot be checked without DNA. Per germline, CDR1 KGHSH and CDR2 LQKENI. This CDR3 is built from 15 residues.

The V and J genes are TRBV5-1 and TRBJ2-5; TCRdb gives TRBD2 as the D gene, but with no DNA this cannot be confirmed. The CDR3 is 14 amino acids. Per germline, CDR1 SGHRS and CDR2 YFSETQ. The CDR3 here is CASSLTSSKETQYF.

The chain has TRBV20-1 and TRBJ2-3; there is no DNA to check the TCRdb D call of TRBD1. From germline, CDR1 is DFQATT and CDR2 SNEGSKA (reference sequence). The CDR3 runs to 15 residues. CDR3 amino acids: CSARTGGTSTDTQYF.

This chain connects TRBV20-1 to TRBJ2-5; the TCRdb call, TRBD2, lacks DNA for checking. Germline assignment: CDR1 DFQATT and CDR2 SNEGSKA (reference sequence). The CDR3 loop spans 12 amino acids. This chain's CDR3 is CSARKGGTTVLF.

The J gene is TRBJ1-1, the V gene TRBV5-5; TCRdb reports TRBD1, a call that lacks DNA to check it against. This CDR3 is built from 15 residues. The V gene's germline CDR1 is SGHKS and CDR2 YYEKEE (reference sequence). The CDR3 sequence is CASSWGGQGNTEAFF. Full variable domain (remainder filled in from reference TRBV5-5 and TRBJ1-1): DAGVTQSPTHLIKTRGQQVTLRCSPISGHKSVSWYQQVLGQGPQFIFQYYEKEERGRGNFPDRFSARQFPNYSSELNVNALLLGDSALYLCASSWGGQGNTEAFFGQGTRLTVV.

The chain is built from TRBV20-1 and TRBJ2-4; TCRdb picks TRBD2, but there is no DNA to check that call. Looked up from germline, CDR1 is DFQATT and CDR2 is SNEGSKA (reference sequence). CDR3 length: 15 amino acids. This CDR3 is CSASPGEGAKNIQYF.

This chain uses TRBV2 with TRBJ2-1; TCRdb returns TRBD2, unconfirmable since there is no DNA. This CDR3 spans 17 amino acids. Looked up from germline, CDR1 is SNHLY and CDR2 is FYNNEI. This CDR3 reads CASSEGGGGASYNEQFF.

This chain connects TRBV5-6 to TRBJ1-2. CDR1 and CDR2 from the germline V gene are SGHDT and YYEEEE. The CDR3 covers 13 residues. The CDR3 spells CASSIGQVHGYTF.

V usage is TRBV5-1 and J usage is TRBJ2-5. Germline V gives CDR1 SGHRS, CDR2 YFSETQ. This CDR3 contains 14 residues. The CDR3 here is CASSSGIGQETQYF.

The genes are TRBV5-6 and TRBJ2-2; TCRdb lists TRBD1, though no DNA is available to test this call. The CDR3 totals 14 residues. Looked up from germline, CDR1 is SGHDT and CDR2 is YYEEEE. This chain's CDR3 is CASSLRDPPRSLFF.

V gene TRBV7-9 combines with J gene TRBJ2-7; as DNA is missing, the TRBD1 call by TCRdb cannot be tested. Germline V gene sequence: CDR1 SEHNR, CDR2 FQNEAQ (reference sequence). CDR3 size: 15 residues. The CDR3 protein is CASSLGNRGMYEQYF.

The chain joins TRBV20-1 to TRBJ2-7; TCRdb proposes TRBD1, but this gene call is untestable without DNA. CDR3 length equals 12 residues. Germline V gene lookup returns CDR1 DFQATT and CDR2 SNEGSKA (reference sequence). The CDR3 region is CSATRQGYEQYF.

The chain joins TRBV6-5 to TRBJ1-1. The length of the CDR3 is 14 residues. Germline V lookup: CDR1 MNHEY, CDR2 SVGAGI. This chain's CDR3 is CASSYSRVNTEAFF.

The chain employs TRBV6-1 and TRBJ2-3; the TCRdb D gene call, TRBD2, has no DNA to confirm it. CDR3 size: 16 residues. Per germline, CDR1 MNHNS and CDR2 SASEGT. The chain's CDR3 is CASLSYPGLAGATQYF.

The chain has TRBV6-1 and TRBJ2-2; the D call from TCRdb, TRBD1, cannot be confirmed without DNA. Germline V gives CDR1 MNHNS, CDR2 SASEGT. CDR3 length equals 14 residues. The CDR3 loop is CATKSVPGSGELFF.

The chain combines TRBV20-1 with TRBJ2-5; TCRdb gives TRBD1 as the D gene, but with no DNA this cannot be confirmed. In germline, CDR1 is DFQATT, CDR2 SNEGSKA (reference sequence). CDR3 size: 14 residues. The CDR3 here is CSAGQGGIQETQYF.

This rearrangement joins TRBV5-1 to TRBJ2-1; TCRdb lists TRBD2, though no DNA is available to test this call. CDR3 length equals 16 residues. The germline gives CDR1 SGHRS, CDR2 YFSETQ. CDR3: CASSPTLAGAGDEQFF.

The V call is TRBV5-1, the J call TRBJ2-3; TCRdb picks TRBD2, but there is no DNA to check that call. Per germline, CDR1 SGHRS and CDR2 YFSETQ. The CDR3 has 17 amino acids. The CDR3 loop reads CASSVSGLATSTDTQYF.

The chain recombines TRBV29-1 with TRBJ1-1; TCRdb names TRBD1, which stays unverified in the absence of DNA. This CDR3 is 12 amino acids long. CDR1 and CDR2 from the germline V gene are SQVTM and ANQGSEA. This CDR3 reads CSVGRDTGDGFF.

This chain links TRBV12-3 or TRBV12-4 with TRBJ2-1; TCRdb's D call, TRBD2, is unchecked because there is no DNA. The CDR3 has 14 residues. CDR3 loop: CASSSGLEGGEQFF.

The rearrangement links TRBV6-1 to TRBJ2-7. The CDR3 is made up of 14 amino acids. Germline CDR1 reads MNHNS; CDR2 reads SASEGT. The CDR3 loop reads CASRLKGNLYEQYF.

This sequence joins TRBV7-3 and TRBJ2-6. CDR1 and CDR2 from the germline V gene are SGHTA and FQGTGA. CDR3 length: 16 amino acids. The CDR3 is CASSLSFASGANVLTF.

The rearrangement links TRBV10-3 to TRBJ2-1. This CDR3 has 14 amino acids. From germline, CDR1 is ENHRY and CDR2 SYGVKD. CDR3 amino acids: CAIKRSSSYNEQFF.

The J gene is TRBJ1-2, the V gene TRBV19; TCRdb gives TRBD1 as the D gene, but with no DNA this cannot be confirmed. CDR3 length: 13 residues. From germline, CDR1 is LNHDA and CDR2 SQIVND (reference sequence). The CDR3 spells CASSDRQPYGYTF. The full variable domain, with the rest looked up from reference TRBV19 and TRBJ1-2, is DGGITQSPKYLFRKEGQNVTLSCEQNLNHDAMYWYRQDPGQGLRLIYYSQIVNDFQKGDIAEGYSVSREKKESFPLTVTSAQKNPTAFYLCASSDRQPYGYTFGSGTRLTVV.